This T cell receptor beta chain derives from a study of post-analysis software for immune sequencing data. Study information: The patients showed relapsing-remitting, secondary progressive and progressive-relapsing multiple sclerosis courses.

This CDR3 region has 10 residues. Germline-derived CDR1 and CDR2 are DFQATT and SNEGSKA (reference sequence). Trimming took 6 bases from V and 6 from J, leaving 6 bases between them. Of note for this clonotype: Its antigen is not identified.

Presence of unique molecular identifiers characterized the TCR beta cDNA libraries. TCRdb called the PCR reads again in MiXCR, with one record for every CDR3 protein. Seen here are around 710,000 distinct CDR3 sequences, around 46% observed once, and the top ten hold around 4.7%. Overall study results and limits: TRBV5-6, TRBV5-1 and TRBV20-1 were among four or five TRBV segments more frequent in patients than controls.

V gene TRBV20-1 combines with J gene TRBJ1-5, with D unresolved. This TCR derives from a girl under 18 with multiple sclerosis. Sequencing was performed on blood. CDR3 sequence: CSAAGQPQHF. CDR3 in DNA: TGCAGTGCCGCCGGTCAGCCCCAGCATTTT.